This T cell receptor beta chain derives from a study of blood T cell repertoires in COVID-19. Study in general: Acute-phase and convalescent COVID-19 samples originated in the United States, Italy and Spain. PBMCs, B-cell-depleted T cells, or T cells provided the cDNA or gDNA that made up the material.

Per the authors' pipeline: Nucleated cell number was recorded as an estimate derived from reference gene primer amplification. Clones were sequenced by immunoSEQ multiplex PCR, and TCRdb holds only the in-frame ones, with some missing. The V and J calls and the clone size are those of that table, but D and trimming were determined from the DNA. This table holds 200,000 to 250,000 clones, 88% found once. The V gene lost 5 bases and the J gene lost 8 bases, with 18 bases spanning the gap. The germline CDR1 and CDR2 sequences are SGHTA and FQGNSA. This CDR3 has 14 residues. This receptor was taken from an older woman with acute or convalescent COVID-19. The chain is built from TRBV7-2 and TRBJ1-2; D perhaps matches TRBD1 (5 bases). Sequencing used peripheral blood. The CDR3 nucleotides are TGTGCCAGCAGCCCTGTTCGGGGGGGATGGGGCTACACCTTC. This encodes CASSPVRGGWGYTF.